A single sample is the source of the 14 T cell receptor beta chains below, sequenced in a study of cytomegalovirus exposure and HLA in healthy donors. The primer mix had 60 Vbeta and 13 Jbeta primers. Assay: immunoSEQ multiplex PCR; the TCRdb copy retains only in-frame clones and omits some. Of under 130,000 clones in the sample, around 80% are singletons; the top ten hold about 6.3%. The sequenced material came from PBMCs. These receptors were taken from a young man in good health and CMV-seronegative.

V gene TRBV11-2 combines with J gene TRBJ2-7, with 7 bases aligning to TRBD2. Trimming at V came to 5 bases and at J to 1 base, leaving 11 bases not matched to a gene. Germline CDR1 is SGHAT and CDR2 is FQNNGV. CDR3 length: 16 amino acids. CDR3 sequence (DNA): TGTGCCAGCAGCCAGGGTAGCGGGTCACCATCCTACGAGCAGTACTTC. Encoded protein: CASSQGSGSPSYEQYF.

The rearrangement joins TRBV7-2 to TRBJ2-1; D may be TRBD1 (6 bases). Trimming left V 3 bases short and J 5 bases short, with 20 bases between. The CDR3 covers 17 residues. Per the germline V gene, CDR1 is SGHTA and CDR2 is FQGNSA. This CDR3 reads CASSLSAADSPHNEQFF. CDR3 bases: TGTGCCAGCAGCTTGTCCGCCGCGGACAGCCCCCACAATGAGCAGTTCTTC.

The chain has TRBV7-9 and TRBJ1-1, with D perhaps TRBD1 (5 bases). This CDR3 contains 17 residues. V gave up 3 bases and J gave up 2 bases, with 19 bases separating them. CDR1 and CDR2 from the germline V gene are SEHNR and FQNEAQ (reference sequence). The CDR3 DNA follows: TGTGCCAGCAGCTTGCAGGGAACGATGGGGGGTAACACTGAAGCTTTCTTT. Encoded protein: CASSLQGTMGGNTEAFF.

This clone came up a few times. V gene TRBV19 combines with J gene TRBJ2-1; TRBD2 aligns across 7 bases. The J segment lost 8 bases and the V segment lost 6 bases, leaving 13 bases of the junction unmatched. The germline gives CDR1 LNHDA, CDR2 SQIVND (reference sequence). The CDR3 totals 15 residues. The CDR3 nucleotides are TGTGCCAGTAGCTACCGGGAGGCCTACAATTATGAGCAGTTCTTC. This codes for CASSYREAYNYEQFF.

The genes are TRBV7-2 and TRBJ1-5; 11 nucleotides line up with TRBD1. CDR1 and CDR2 (germline): SGHTA, FQGNSA. The trim removed 4 bases at V and 0 bases at J, leaving 11 bases unmatched. The CDR3 spans 19 residues. CDR3 loop: CASSSAPGQGGRSNQPQHF. The CDR3 DNA reads TGTGCCAGCAGCTCAGCTCCGGGACAGGGGGGACGTAGCAATCAGCCCCAGCATTTT.

This chain links TRBV7-9 with TRBJ1-1, with D tentatively TRBD1 (6 bases). Germline V gene lookup returns CDR1 SEHNR and CDR2 FQNEAQ (reference sequence). V gave up 4 bases and J gave up 3 bases, with 12 bases separating them. The CDR3 extends over 14 amino acids. CDR3: CASSSYRDHTEAFF. The CDR3, as DNA: TGTGCCAGCAGCTCTTACAGGGACCACACTGAAGCTTTCTTT.

Only a few counts were recorded for this clone. V and J are TRBV19 and TRBJ1-6; TRBD1 agrees at 8 bases. The J segment lost 11 bases and the V segment lost 7 bases, leaving 7 bases of the junction unmatched. Per germline, CDR1 LNHDA and CDR2 SQIVND (reference sequence). The CDR3 covers 13 residues. The CDR3 region has the DNA TGTGCCAGTACCGACAGGGGCACTCCACCCCTCCACTTT. Its protein product is CASTDRGTPPLHF.

The J gene is TRBJ2-3, the V gene TRBV4-2; 8 nucleotides agree with TRBD2. Trimming cost V 0 bases and J 1 base; bases outside gene matches: 9. This CDR3 contains 18 residues. Germline assignment: CDR1 LGHNA and CDR2 YNFKEQ. The CDR3 nucleotides read TGTGCCAGCAGCCAAGAAGTTATAGGAGCGGGAGGCACAGATACGCAGTATTTT. This sequence encodes CASSQEVIGAGGTDTQYF.

The chain carries TRBV10-2 and TRBJ2-1, with 9 nucleotides matching TRBD2. The trim removed 0 bases at V and 10 bases at J, leaving 7 bases unmatched. In germline, CDR1 is WSHSY, CDR2 SAAADI. The CDR3 consists of 15 residues. The CDR3 coding sequence is TGCGCCAGCAGTGAGTCGGCGCTAGCGGGGCGGGAGCAGTTCTTC. Amino acid sequence: CASSESALAGREQFF.

This chain connects TRBV7-2 to TRBJ1-1; no definite D call. The CDR3 is 14 amino acids. V lost 0 bases and J 5 bases, leaving 10 bases between the germline ends. Germline V lookup: CDR1 SGHTA, CDR2 FQGNSA. CDR3 sequence: CASSLAGPGTEAFF. DNA of the CDR3: TGTGCCAGCAGCTTAGCAGGGCCGGGGACTGAAGCTTTCTTT.

The CDR3 spells CASSSGTTEGGYTF. The CDR3 DNA reads TGCGCCAGCAGCTCTGGGACAACAGAAGGTGGCTACACCTTC. The rearrangement joins TRBV5-1 to TRBJ1-2; D might be TRBD1 (6 bases). V was shortened by 3 bases and J by 7 bases, with 16 bases between the two germline ends. The CDR3 is 14 residues long. Per the germline V gene, CDR1 is SGHRS and CDR2 is YFSETQ.

J is TRBJ1-1 and V is TRBV7-2; 8 nucleotides agree with TRBD1. The CDR3 length is 15 residues. Germline loops: CDR1 SGHTA, CDR2 FQGNSA. The trim removed 5 bases at V and 1 base at J, leaving 6 bases unmatched. The CDR3 spells CASSGGQGKNTEAFF. CDR3 sequence (DNA): TGTGCCAGCAGCGGTGGACAGGGTAAGAACACTGAAGCTTTCTTT.

V is TRBV28 and J is TRBJ2-7; tentatively, D is TRBD2 (6 bases). The V end lost 8 bases, the J end lost 3 bases, and 17 bases lay between the germline ends. The CDR3 runs 14 residues. From germline, CDR1 is MDHEN and CDR2 SYDVKM. The CDR3 DNA follows: TGTGCCAGCCATCAAGCGGGTAACCTCTACGAGCAGTACTTC. This translates into CASHQAGNLYEQYF.

The chain links TRBV11-2 to TRBJ2-5; 13 nucleotides line up with TRBD2. Germline V gene sequence: CDR1 SGHAT, CDR2 FQNNGV. V shed 3 bases and J 5 bases; nucleotides not matched to a gene: 12. The CDR3 contains 18 residues. CDR3 DNA sequence: TGTGCCAGCAGCTTCTTGCTCGGACTAGCGGGAGTCGGGGAGACCCAGTACTTC. Its protein is CASSFLLGLAGVGETQYF.